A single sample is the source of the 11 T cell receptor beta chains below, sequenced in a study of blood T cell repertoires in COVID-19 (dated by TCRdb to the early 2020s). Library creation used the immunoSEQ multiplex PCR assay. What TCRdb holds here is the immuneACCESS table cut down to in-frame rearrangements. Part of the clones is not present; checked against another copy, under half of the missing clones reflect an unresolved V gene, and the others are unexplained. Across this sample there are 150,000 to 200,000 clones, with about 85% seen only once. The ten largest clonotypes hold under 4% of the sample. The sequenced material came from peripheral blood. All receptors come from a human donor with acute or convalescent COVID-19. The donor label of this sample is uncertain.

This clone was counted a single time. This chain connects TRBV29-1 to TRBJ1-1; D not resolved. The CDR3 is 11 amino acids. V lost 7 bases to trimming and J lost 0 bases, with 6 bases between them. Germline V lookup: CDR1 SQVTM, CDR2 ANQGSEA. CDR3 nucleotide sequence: TGCAGCGCCGGGATGAACACTGAAGCTTTCTTT. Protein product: CSAGMNTEAFF.

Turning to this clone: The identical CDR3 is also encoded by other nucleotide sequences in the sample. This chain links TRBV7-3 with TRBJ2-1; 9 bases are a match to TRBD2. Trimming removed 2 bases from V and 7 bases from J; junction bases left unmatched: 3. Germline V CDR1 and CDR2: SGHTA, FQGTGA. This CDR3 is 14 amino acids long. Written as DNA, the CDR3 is TGTGCCAGCAGCTTAGCGGGGGGGCTTAATGAGCAGTTCTTC. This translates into CASSLAGGLNEQFF.

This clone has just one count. The CDR3 loop reads CASSPPSQGNTEAFF. CDR3 nucleotide sequence: TGTGCCAGCTCACCACCGAGCCAGGGGAACACTGAAGCTTTCTTT. V and J are TRBV18 and TRBJ1-1, with a tentative D call TRBD1 (5 bases). CDR3 length: 15 amino acids. V was cut by 0 bases and J by 1 base, with 9 bases left in between. CDR1 KGHSH and CDR2 LQKENI come from the germline V gene.

DNA of the CDR3: TGTGCCAGCAGTGACAGGGGGCTTGGTCGGGATGAGCAGTTCTTC. Translation gives CASSDRGLGRDEQFF. This chain links TRBV6-1 with TRBJ2-1, with 8 bases aligning to TRBD1. The CDR3 loop spans 15 amino acids. The trim removed 3 bases at V and 8 bases at J, leaving 9 bases unmatched. Looked up from germline, CDR1 is MNHNS and CDR2 is SASEGT.

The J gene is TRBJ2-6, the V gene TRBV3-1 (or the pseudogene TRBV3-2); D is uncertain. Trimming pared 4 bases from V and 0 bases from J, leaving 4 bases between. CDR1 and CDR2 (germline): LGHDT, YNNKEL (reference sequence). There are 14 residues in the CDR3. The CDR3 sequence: CASSRLSGANVLTF. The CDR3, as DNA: TGTGCCAGCAGCCGACTCTCTGGGGCCAACGTCCTGACTTTC.

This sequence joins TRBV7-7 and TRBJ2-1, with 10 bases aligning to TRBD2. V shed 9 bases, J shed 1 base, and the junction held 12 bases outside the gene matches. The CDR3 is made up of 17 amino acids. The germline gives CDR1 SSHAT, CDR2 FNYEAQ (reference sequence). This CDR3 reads CASSPAGGPGSYNEQFF. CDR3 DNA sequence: TGTGCCAGTTCACCAGCGGGGGGGCCCGGGTCCTACAATGAGCAGTTCTTC.

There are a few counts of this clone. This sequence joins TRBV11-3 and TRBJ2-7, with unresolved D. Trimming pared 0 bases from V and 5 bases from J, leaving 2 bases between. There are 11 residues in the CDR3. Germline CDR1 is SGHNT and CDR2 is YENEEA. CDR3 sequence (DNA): TGTGCCAGCAGCTTAGATAACGAGCAGTACTTC. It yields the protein CASSLDNEQYF.

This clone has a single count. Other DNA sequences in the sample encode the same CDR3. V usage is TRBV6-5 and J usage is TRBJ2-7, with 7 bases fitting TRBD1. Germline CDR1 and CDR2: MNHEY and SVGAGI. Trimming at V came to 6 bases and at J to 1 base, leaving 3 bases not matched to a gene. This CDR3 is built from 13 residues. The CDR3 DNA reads TGTGCCAGCAGAAGGACAGGTTCCTACGAGCAGTACTTC. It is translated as CASRRTGSYEQYF.

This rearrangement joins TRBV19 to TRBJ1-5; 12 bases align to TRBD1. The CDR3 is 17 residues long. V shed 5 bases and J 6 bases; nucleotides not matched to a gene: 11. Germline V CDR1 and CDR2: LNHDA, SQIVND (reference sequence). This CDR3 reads CASSSRDRGLVGQPQHF. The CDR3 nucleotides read TGTGCCAGTAGTTCCCGGGACAGGGGGCTTGTTGGTCAGCCCCAGCATTTT.

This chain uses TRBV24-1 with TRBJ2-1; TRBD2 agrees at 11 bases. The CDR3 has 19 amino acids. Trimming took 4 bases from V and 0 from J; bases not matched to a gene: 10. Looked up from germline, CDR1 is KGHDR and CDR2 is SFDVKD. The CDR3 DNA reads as TGTGCCACCAGTGACTTTAGCGGGGGGGCCCGGGGCTCCTACAATGAGCAGTTCTTC. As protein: CATSDFSGGARGSYNEQFF.

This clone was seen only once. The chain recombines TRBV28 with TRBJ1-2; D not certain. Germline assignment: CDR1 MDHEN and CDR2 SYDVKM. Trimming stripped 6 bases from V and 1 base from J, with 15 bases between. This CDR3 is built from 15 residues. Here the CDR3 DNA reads TGTGCCAGCAGCTCCCTTAAGCGACTTAACTATGGCTACACCTTC. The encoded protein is CASSSLKRLNYGYTF.